The rows below give T cell receptor beta chains drawn from one sample of a study of radiation and T cells in renal cell carcinoma. Libraries were prepared by immunoSEQ multiplex PCR; TCRdb keeps only in-frame clonotypes and omits some of them. The sample yields under 65,000 clones, approximately 84% seen once. This material consisted of blood, taken from a patient whose treatment included radiotherapy and nephrectomy. The origin of the receptors is a man in his fifties or sixties with renal cell carcinoma. Both conserved end residues are part of each CDR3. A D gene is named only where the DNA matches it firmly. Only part of the rows carry a size: once, few, many, or a class if the clone is expanded.

abundance: .
v_gene: TRBV9
d_gene: .
j_gene: TRBJ2-2
len: 13
CDR3aa: CASSVRGTGELFF
CDR3nt: TGTGCCAGCAGCGTGAGAGGGACCGGGGAGCTGTTTTTT

abundance: .
v_gene: TRBV6-4
d_gene: .
j_gene: TRBJ2-5
len: 13
CDR3aa: CASSPNSQETQYF
CDR3nt: TGTGCCAGCAGTCCAAACTCCCAAGAGACCCAGTACTTC

abundance: medium-sized
v_gene: TRBV10-3
d_gene: .
j_gene: TRBJ2-7
len: 12
CDR3aa: CAIRRDDYEQYF
CDR3nt: TGTGCCATCAGGAGGGACGATTACGAGCAGTACTTC

abundance: .
v_gene: TRBV29-1
d_gene: TRBD2
j_gene: TRBJ2-1
len: 13
CDR3aa: CSVELAVHNEQFF
CDR3nt: TGCAGCGTTGAACTAGCGGTTCACAATGAGCAGTTCTTC

abundance: .
v_gene: TRBV5-1
d_gene: TRBD1
j_gene: TRBJ1-4
len: 15
CDR3aa: CASSFGQGVYEKLFF
CDR3nt: TGCGCCAGCAGCTTCGGACAGGGTGTGTATGAAAAACTGTTTTTT

abundance: .
v_gene: TRBV7-2
d_gene: TRBD2
j_gene: TRBJ2-2
len: 17
CDR3aa: CASSTRAGGRNTGELFF
CDR3nt: TGTGCCAGCAGCACACGAGCGGGGGGGCGTAACACCGGGGAGCTGTTTTTT

abundance: few
v_gene: TRBV10-1
d_gene: .
j_gene: TRBJ2-2
len: 14
CDR3aa: CASSEAGNTGELFF
CDR3nt: TGCGCCAGCAGTGAGGCAGGGAACACCGGGGAGCTGTTTTTT

abundance: .
v_gene: TRBV25-1
d_gene: .
j_gene: TRBJ1-1
len: 17
CDR3aa: CASSDPTGKTMNTEAFF
CDR3nt: TGTGCCAGCAGTGACCCTACAGGAAAAACCATGAACACTGAAGCTTTCTTT

abundance: .
v_gene: TRBV11-1
d_gene: .
j_gene: TRBJ2-3
len: 14
CDR3aa: CASKYGIGTDTQYF
CDR3nt: TGTGCCAGCAAGTACGGGATCGGTACAGATACGCAGTATTTT

abundance: .
v_gene: TRBV29-1
d_gene: TRBD2
j_gene: TRBJ2-5
len: 21
CDR3aa: CSVAGLAGTSWGALHQETQYF
CDR3nt: TGCAGCGTTGCCGGACTAGCGGGGACCTCCTGGGGGGCTCTACACCAAGAGACCCAGTACTTC

abundance: .
v_gene: TRBV2
d_gene: TRBD1
j_gene: TRBJ1-2
len: 14
CDR3aa: CASTGRGGYYGYTF
CDR3nt: TGTGCCAGCACCGGGAGAGGGGGCTACTATGGCTACACCTTC

abundance: .
v_gene: TRBV2
d_gene: .
j_gene: TRBJ1-2
len: 13
CDR3aa: CASSEAGSYGYTF
CDR3nt: TGTGCCAGCAGTGAAGCCGGGAGCTATGGCTACACCTTC

abundance: .
v_gene: TRBV11-2
d_gene: TRBD1
j_gene: TRBJ2-2
len: 17
CDR3aa: CASSLDRGQGNTGELFF
CDR3nt: TGTGCCAGCAGCTTAGATCGGGGACAGGGTAACACCGGGGAGCTGTTTTTT

abundance: .
v_gene: TRBV14
d_gene: .
j_gene: TRBJ1-6
len: 15
CDR3aa: CASSPFWGGNSPLHF
CDR3nt: TGTGCCAGCAGCCCTTTTTGGGGTGGGAATTCACCCCTCCACTTT

abundance: few
v_gene: TRBV21-1
d_gene: .
j_gene: TRBJ1-1
len: 19
CDR3aa: CASSTTRSGTPPGGTEAFF
CDR3nt: TGTGCCAGCAGCACCACCCGATCCGGGACACCACCCGGCGGCACTGAAGCTTTCTTT

abundance: .
v_gene: TRBV13
d_gene: TRBD2
j_gene: TRBJ2-2
len: 16
CDR3aa: CASSLEAGGPTGELFF
CDR3nt: TGTGCCAGCAGCTTAGAAGCGGGAGGGCCCACCGGGGAGCTGTTTTTT

abundance: few
v_gene: TRBV7-8
d_gene: .
j_gene: TRBJ1-1
len: 14
CDR3aa: CASSLMAVRTEAFF
CDR3nt: TGTGCCAGCAGCTTAATGGCGGTTAGGACTGAAGCTTTCTTT

abundance: many
v_gene: TRBV7-9
d_gene: TRBD1
j_gene: TRBJ1-2
len: 14
CDR3aa: CASKSGGASNGYTF
CDR3nt: TGTGCCAGCAAATCAGGGGGCGCAAGTAATGGCTACACCTTC